The present T cell receptor (beta chain) was sequenced within a study of blood T cells in healthy people across ages. V was shortened by 3 bases and J by 5 bases, with 12 bases between the two germline ends. The CDR3 runs to 13 residues. From germline, CDR1 is SGHRS and CDR2 YFSETQ. A J-beta primer mix and a sample-barcoded 5' primer were used in a second PCR of roughly 6 to 12 cycles. TCRdb analysed the 5' RACE reads with MiXCR anew, one entry per CDR3 protein. The sample comprises hundreds of thousands of distinct CDR3 sequences, around 25% of which are singletons, and 9.4% rests with the top ten. The same sample was also used in a study of T cells of mothers and their children.

Specimen: blood. This sequence was found in a boy between 10 and 17 years old in good health. The chain joins TRBV5-1 to TRBJ2-7; D is perhaps TRBD1 (5 bases). CDR3 coding DNA: TGCGCCAGCAGCTCAGTCGACAGCCACGAGCAGTACTTC. Its translation: CASSSVDSHEQYF.